Listed below are T cell receptor beta chains from one sample, sequenced in a study of post-analysis software for immune sequencing data. Using its own MiXCR run on the PCR reads, TCRdb lists one record per CDR3 protein. The table lists around 700,000 distinct CDR3 sequences, over 45% of them singletons. Sequencing input: blood. The receptors here all came from a girl aged 2 to 10 with multiple sclerosis. Both conserved end residues are part of each CDR3. Some rows have no size entry. The others give once, few or many, or a class for an expanded clone.

V	J	size	CDR3
TRBV29-1	TRBJ1-1	-	CSALNTEAFF
TRBV5-1	TRBJ2-1	-	CASAYYYNEQFF
TRBV10-2	TRBJ2-5	-	CASSKDYVGETQYF
TRBV4-2	TRBJ1-5	-	CASSQEHQGVGSNQPQHF
TRBV7-2	-	-	CASSEPAPPTETQYF
TRBV6-4	TRBJ2-1	-	CASAPFADNEQFF
TRBV6-2/TRBV6-3	TRBJ2-1	few	CASSYSRTASYNEQFF
TRBV7-8	TRBJ2-5	-	CASNSNLAGGWETQYF
TRBV29-1	TRBJ2-3	-	CSVQTGRTDTQYF
TRBV5-1	TRBJ2-7	-	CASSGEGQLGEQYF
TRBV20-1	TRBJ2-1	-	CSASSGEGINEQFF
TRBV10-3	TRBJ2-7	few	CAISDNYEQYF
TRBV5-1	TRBJ2-7	once	CASSASGQAYEQYF
TRBV6-5	TRBJ2-5	few	CASKIGTGEKETQYF
TRBV15	TRBJ2-1	-	CATSTERGVYNEQFF
TRBV4-3	TRBJ2-1	-	CASSQDIVYNEQFF
TRBV6-1	TRBJ2-5	-	CASRGRFNQETQYF
TRBV9	TRBJ2-2	-	CASSVTGGGSTNTGELFF
TRBV4-3	TRBJ2-5	-	CASSQTIAETQYF
TRBV14	TRBJ2-2	-	CASSHGGSTGELFF
TRBV18	TRBJ2-1	-	CASSPSTGLVHDEQFF
TRBV5-1	TRBJ2-5	-	CASSRTPGTSGQETQYF
TRBV12-3/TRBV12-4	TRBJ2-7	-	CASISGLGNEEYF
TRBV29-1	TRBJ1-2	-	CSVLPPGQGISYGYTF
TRBV10-3	TRBJ1-4	-	CAIRPGTGGLSEKLFF
TRBV7-9	-	-	CVSSSLYEQYF
TRBV9	TRBJ2-2	-	CASSVVGTSGAHGELFF
TRBV15	TRBJ2-5	once	CATSRQGGQETQYF
TRBV11-2	TRBJ2-5	few	CASSFSGGAQETQYF
TRBV5-5	TRBJ2-5	-	CASRQRLAGSGEQYF
TRBV7-3	TRBJ1-1	-	CASSQGSSNTEAFF
TRBV29-1	TRBJ2-3	-	CSVDFSVNTQYF
TRBV7-2	TRBJ2-3	many	CASSHAGDTQYF
TRBV20-1	TRBJ2-1	-	CSASPGTSGRWSYNEQFF
TRBV7-8	TRBJ2-1	few	CASSSGVEQFF
TRBV6-5	TRBJ2-5	-	CASSYSPQGSQYF
TRBV11-2	TRBJ2-3	-	CASTYSGIPTNTQYF
TRBV6-5	TRBJ1-2	few	CASSGYSGGGYGYTF
TRBV29-1	TRBJ1-2	-	CSVLKPGRGYGYTF
TRBV7-9	TRBJ1-5	-	CASNAGGHQPQHF
TRBV18	TRBJ1-2	-	CASSPSARGNGYTF
TRBV18	TRBJ2-6	few	CASSPPAGGTGANVLTF
TRBV7-6	TRBJ2-3	few	CASSFDGTAPTDTQYF
TRBV5-1	TRBJ1-4	-	CASSWQGAYNEKLFF
TRBV5-1	TRBJ2-1	-	CASSPTTGVYNEQFF
TRBV5-8	TRBJ1-2	-	CASILQGGYGYTF
TRBV12-3/TRBV12-4	TRBJ2-1	-	CASSFLPGTSVRNEQFF
TRBV29-1	TRBJ1-2	-	CSVDGGGYGYTF
TRBV20-1	TRBJ2-1	few	CSAAGMGYNEQFF
TRBV29-1	TRBJ2-1	-	CSSLTYNNEQFF
TRBV15	-	-	CATSLRGETQYF